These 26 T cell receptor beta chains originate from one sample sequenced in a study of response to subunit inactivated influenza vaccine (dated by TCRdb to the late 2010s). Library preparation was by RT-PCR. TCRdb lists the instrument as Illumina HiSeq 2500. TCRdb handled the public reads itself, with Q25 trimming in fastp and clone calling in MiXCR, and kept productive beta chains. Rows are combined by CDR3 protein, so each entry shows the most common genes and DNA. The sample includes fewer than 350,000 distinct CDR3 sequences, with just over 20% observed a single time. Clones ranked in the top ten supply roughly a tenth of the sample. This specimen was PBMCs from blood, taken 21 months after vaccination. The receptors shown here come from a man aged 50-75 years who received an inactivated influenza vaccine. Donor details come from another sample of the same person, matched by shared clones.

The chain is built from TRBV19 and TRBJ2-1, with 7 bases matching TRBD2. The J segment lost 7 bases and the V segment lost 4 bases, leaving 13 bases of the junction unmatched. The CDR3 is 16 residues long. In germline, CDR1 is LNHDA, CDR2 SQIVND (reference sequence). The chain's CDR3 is CASSRPLAGDFNEQFF. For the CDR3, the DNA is TGTGCCAGTAGTAGACCGCTGGCGGGAGATTTTAATGAGCAGTTCTTC.

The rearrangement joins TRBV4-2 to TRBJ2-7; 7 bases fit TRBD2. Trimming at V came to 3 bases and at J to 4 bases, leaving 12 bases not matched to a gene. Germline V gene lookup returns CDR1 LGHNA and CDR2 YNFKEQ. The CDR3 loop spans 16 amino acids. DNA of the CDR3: TGTGCCAGCAGCCAGTCAATTAGCGGGCGCGGTTACGAGCAGTACTTC. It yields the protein CASSQSISGRGYEQYF.

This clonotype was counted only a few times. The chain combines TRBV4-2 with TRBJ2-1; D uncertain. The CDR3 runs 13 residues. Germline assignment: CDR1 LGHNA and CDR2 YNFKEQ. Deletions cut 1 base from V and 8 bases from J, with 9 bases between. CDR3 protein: CASSQAKADEQFF. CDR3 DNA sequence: TGTGCCAGCAGCCAAGCAAAGGCAGATGAGCAGTTCTTC.

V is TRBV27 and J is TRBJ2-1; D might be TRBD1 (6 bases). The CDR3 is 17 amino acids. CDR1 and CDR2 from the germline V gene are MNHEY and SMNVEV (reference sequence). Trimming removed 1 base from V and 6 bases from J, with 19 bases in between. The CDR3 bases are TGTGCCAGCAGTTTATTGTCAGGGGCCCAAGGGGGCAATGAGCAGTTCTTC. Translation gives CASSLLSGAQGGNEQFF.

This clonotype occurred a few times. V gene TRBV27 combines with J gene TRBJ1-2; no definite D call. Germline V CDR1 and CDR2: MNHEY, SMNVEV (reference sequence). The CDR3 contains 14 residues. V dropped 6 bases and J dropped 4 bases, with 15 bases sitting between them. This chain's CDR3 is CASRRTPEGYGYTF. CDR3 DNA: TGTGCCAGCAGACGGACCCCAGAAGGCTATGGCTACACCTTC.

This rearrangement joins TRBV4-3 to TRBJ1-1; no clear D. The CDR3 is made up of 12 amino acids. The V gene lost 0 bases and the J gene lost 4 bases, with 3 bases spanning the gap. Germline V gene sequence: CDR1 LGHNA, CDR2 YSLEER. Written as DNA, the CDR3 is TGCGCCAGCAGCCAAGACGGCACTGAAGCTTTCTTT. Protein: CASSQDGTEAFF.

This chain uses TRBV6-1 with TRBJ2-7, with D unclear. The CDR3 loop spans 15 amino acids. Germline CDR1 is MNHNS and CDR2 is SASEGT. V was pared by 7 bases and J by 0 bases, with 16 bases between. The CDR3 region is CASTREQTSSYEQYF. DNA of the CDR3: TGTGCCAGCACCCGCGAACAGACAAGCTCCTACGAGCAGTACTTC.

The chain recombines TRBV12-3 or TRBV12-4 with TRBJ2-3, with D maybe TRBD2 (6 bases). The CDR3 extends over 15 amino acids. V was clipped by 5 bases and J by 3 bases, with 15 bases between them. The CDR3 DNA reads TGTGCCAGCAGTGCACCCGGGACTTCGACAGATACGCAGTATTTT. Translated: CASSAPGTSTDTQYF.

The CDR3 protein is CASSYSANTEAFF. The CDR3 DNA reads TGTGCCAGCAGTTACTCGGCGAACACTGAAGCTTTCTTT. This chain uses TRBV6-6 with TRBJ1-1; no clear D. Germline CDR1 MNHNY, CDR2 SVGAGI (reference sequence). This CDR3 has 13 residues. Trimming stripped 0 bases from V and 1 base from J, with 3 bases between.

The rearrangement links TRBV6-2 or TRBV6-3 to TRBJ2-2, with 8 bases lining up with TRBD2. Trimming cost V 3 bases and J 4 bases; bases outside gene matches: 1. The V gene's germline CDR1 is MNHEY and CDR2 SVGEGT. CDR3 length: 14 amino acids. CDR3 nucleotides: TGTGCCAGCAGTTATGGGACTAGCACCGGGGAGCTGTTTTTT. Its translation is CASSYGTSTGELFF.

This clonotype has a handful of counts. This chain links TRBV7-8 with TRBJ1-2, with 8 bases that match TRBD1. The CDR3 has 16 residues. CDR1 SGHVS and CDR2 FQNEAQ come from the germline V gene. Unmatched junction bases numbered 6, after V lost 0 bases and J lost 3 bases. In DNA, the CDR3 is TGTGCCAGCAGCTTAGCGGGAACAGGGGGTGACTATGGCTACACCTTC. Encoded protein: CASSLAGTGGDYGYTF.

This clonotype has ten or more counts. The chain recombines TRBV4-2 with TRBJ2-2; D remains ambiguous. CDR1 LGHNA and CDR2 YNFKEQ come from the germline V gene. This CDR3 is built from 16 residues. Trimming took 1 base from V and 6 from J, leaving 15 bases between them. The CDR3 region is CASSQGHSLKSGELFF. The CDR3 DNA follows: TGTGCCAGCAGCCAAGGGCACAGTCTTAAGTCCGGGGAGCTGTTTTTT.

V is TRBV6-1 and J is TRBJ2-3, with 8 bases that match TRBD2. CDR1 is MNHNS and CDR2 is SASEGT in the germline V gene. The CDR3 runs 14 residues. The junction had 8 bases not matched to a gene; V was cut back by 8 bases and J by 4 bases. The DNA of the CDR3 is TGTGCCAGCCCCCCGCGGGGGGATGCAGATACGCAGTATTTT. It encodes CASPPRGDADTQYF.

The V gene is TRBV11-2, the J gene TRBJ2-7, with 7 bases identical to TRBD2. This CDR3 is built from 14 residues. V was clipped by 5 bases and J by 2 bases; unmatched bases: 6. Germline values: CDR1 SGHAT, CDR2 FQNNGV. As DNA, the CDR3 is TGTGCCAGCAGCCCCCGCGGGAGTGCCTACGAGCAGTACTTC. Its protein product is CASSPRGSAYEQYF.

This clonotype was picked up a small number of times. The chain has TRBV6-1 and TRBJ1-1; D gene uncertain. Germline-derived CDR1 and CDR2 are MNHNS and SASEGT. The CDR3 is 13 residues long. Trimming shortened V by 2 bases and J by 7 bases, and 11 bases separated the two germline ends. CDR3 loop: CASSELSSIEAFF. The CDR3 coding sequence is TGTGCCAGCAGTGAATTGAGTTCCATTGAAGCTTTCTTT.

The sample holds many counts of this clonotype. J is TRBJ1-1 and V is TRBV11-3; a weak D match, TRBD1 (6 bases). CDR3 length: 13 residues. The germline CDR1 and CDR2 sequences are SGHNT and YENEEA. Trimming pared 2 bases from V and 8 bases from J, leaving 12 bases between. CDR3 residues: CASSLSTDSEAFF. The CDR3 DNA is TGTGCCAGCAGCTTATCTACGGACAGCGAAGCTTTCTTT.

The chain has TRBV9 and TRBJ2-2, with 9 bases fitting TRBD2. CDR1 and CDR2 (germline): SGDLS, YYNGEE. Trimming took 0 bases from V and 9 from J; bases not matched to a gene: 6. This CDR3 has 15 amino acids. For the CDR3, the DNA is TGTGCCAGCAGCGTAGGACTAGCGGAACACCGGGAGCTGTTTTTT. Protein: CASSVGLAEHRELFF.

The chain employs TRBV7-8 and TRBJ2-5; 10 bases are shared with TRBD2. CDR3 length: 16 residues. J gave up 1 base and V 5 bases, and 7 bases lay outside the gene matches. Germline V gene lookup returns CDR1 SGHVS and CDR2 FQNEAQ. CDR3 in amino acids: CASSPLAGGLQETQYF. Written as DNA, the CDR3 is TGTGCCAGCAGCCCGTTAGCGGGGGGCCTCCAAGAGACCCAGTACTTC.

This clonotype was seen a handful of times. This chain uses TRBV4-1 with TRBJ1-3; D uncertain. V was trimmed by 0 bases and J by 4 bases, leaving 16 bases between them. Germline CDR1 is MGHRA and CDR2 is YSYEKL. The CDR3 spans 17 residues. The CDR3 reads CASSQEGRTSTGNTIYF. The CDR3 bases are TGCGCCAGCAGCCAAGAAGGAAGAACCTCAACAGGAAACACCATATATTTT.

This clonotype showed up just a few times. Here the CDR3 DNA reads TGTGCCATCAGCTCCGGGTACGGCGAGACCCAGTACTTC. Residues: CAISSGYGETQYF. The chain uses TRBV10-3 and TRBJ2-5; D is uncertain. Germline CDR1 and CDR2: ENHRY and SYGVKD. V shed 6 bases and J shed 5 bases, with 13 bases lying between them. This CDR3 is built from 13 residues.

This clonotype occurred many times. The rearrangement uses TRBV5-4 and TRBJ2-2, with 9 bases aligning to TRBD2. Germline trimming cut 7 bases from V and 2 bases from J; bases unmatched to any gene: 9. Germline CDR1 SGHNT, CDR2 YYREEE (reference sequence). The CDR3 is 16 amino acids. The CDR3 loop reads CASHGGAGGNTGELFF. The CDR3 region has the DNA TGTGCCAGCCACGGGGGAGCGGGGGGTAACACCGGGGAGCTGTTTTTT.

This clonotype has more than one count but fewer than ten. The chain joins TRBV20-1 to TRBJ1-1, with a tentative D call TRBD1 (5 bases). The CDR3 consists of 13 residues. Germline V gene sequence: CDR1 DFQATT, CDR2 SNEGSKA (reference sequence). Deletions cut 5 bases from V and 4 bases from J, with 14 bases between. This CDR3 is CSAHRWGGTEAFF. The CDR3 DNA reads TGCAGTGCTCACCGATGGGGCGGCACTGAAGCTTTCTTT.

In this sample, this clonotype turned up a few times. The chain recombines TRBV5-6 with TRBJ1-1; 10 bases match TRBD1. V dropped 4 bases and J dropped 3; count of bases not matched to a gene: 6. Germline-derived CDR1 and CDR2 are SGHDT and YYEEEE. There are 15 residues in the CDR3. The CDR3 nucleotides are TGTGCCAGCAGCCCAAGGACAGGGGGATACACTGAAGCTTTCTTT. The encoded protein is CASSPRTGGYTEAFF. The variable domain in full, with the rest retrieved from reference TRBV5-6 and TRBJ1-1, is DAGVTQSPTHLIKTRGQQVTLRCSPKSGHDTVSWYQQALGQGPQFIFQYYEEEERQRGNFPDRFSGHQFPNYSSELNVNALLLGDSALYLCASSPRTGGYTEAFFGQGTRLTVV.

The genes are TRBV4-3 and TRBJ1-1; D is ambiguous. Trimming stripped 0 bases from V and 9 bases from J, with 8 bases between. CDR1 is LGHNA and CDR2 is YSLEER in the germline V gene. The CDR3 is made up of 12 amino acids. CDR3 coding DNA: TGCGCCAGCAGCCAAGATAGGCGAAAAGCTTTCTTT. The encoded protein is CASSQDRRKAFF.

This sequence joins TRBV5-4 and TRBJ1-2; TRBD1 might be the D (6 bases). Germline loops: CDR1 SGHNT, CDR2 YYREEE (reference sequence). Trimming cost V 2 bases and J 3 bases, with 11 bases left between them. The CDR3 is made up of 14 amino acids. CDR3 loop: CASSLTGADYGYTF. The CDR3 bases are TGTGCCAGCAGCTTAACGGGGGCTGACTATGGCTACACCTTC.

CDR3 sequence: CASSYTLGAGEQYF. The CDR3 region has the DNA TGTGCCAGCAGTTACACACTAGGGGCCGGCGAGCAGTACTTC. The gene calls are TRBV6-5 and TRBJ2-7, with D perhaps given as TRBD1 or TRBD2 (5 bases each). The V end was cut by 2 bases, the J end by 6 bases, with 14 bases between. The CDR3 is 14 residues long. The germline gives CDR1 MNHEY, CDR2 SVGAGI.